Below are 13 T cell receptor beta chains sequenced from a single sample in a study of T cells in Graves' hyperthyroidism and ophthalmopathy. Amplification yielded TCR beta CDR3 regions, with RNA transcripts as the source. A set of HTBI primers served as the primers for a first-round RT-PCR of the TCR CDR3. TCRdb recomputed calls from the multiplex PCR reads with MiXCR, one row per CDR3 protein. Of under 600,000 distinct CDR3 sequences listed, roughly a sixth are singletons. Sequencing was done on a sample of blood. These receptors were collected from a woman aged 40-49 years with Graves' ophthalmopathy.

This clonotype was found a few times. The genes are TRBV6-1 and TRBJ2-3; D is undetermined. This CDR3 comprises 16 residues. In germline, CDR1 is MNHNS, CDR2 SASEGT. V lost 2 bases and J lost 10, with 22 bases in between. CDR3 region: CASSEKVPPQLRSQYF. The CDR3 nucleotides read TGTGCCAGCAGTGAAAAGGTTCCCCCCCAGTTAAGATCGCAGTATTTT.

As regards this clonotype: This could be a read error, since a much larger clone is one nucleotide away. The rearrangement joins TRBV6-2 or TRBV6-3 to TRBJ2-2; D gene unclear. Deletions cut 8 bases from V and 0 bases from J, with 7 bases between. The germline V gene has CDR1 MNHEY and CDR2 SVGEGT. CDR3 length equals 13 residues. CDR3 coding DNA: TGTGCCAGCCCAGATGCGAACACCGGGGAGCTGTTTTTT. It translates to CASPDANTGELFF.

The chain links TRBV5-8 to TRBJ1-1; tentative D call: TRBD1 (5 bases). The CDR3 length is 14 residues. Germline-derived CDR1 and CDR2 are SGHTS and YDEGEE. The V gene lost 0 bases and the J gene lost 4 bases, with 10 bases spanning the gap. The CDR3 DNA reads as TGTGCCAGCAGCTTGGGGACATTCGGCACTGAAGCTTTCTTT. This sequence encodes CASSLGTFGTEAFF.

At least ten counts were recorded for this clonotype. The DNA for the CDR3 is TGCAGTGCTAGAACTAGAGCGGGTCACTCCTACGAGCAGTACTTC. Protein product: CSARTRAGHSYEQYF. The rearrangement uses TRBV20-1 and TRBJ2-7; tentative D call: TRBD2 (6 bases). This CDR3 region has 15 residues. The V and J ends lost 2 bases and 0 bases respectively, with 14 bases between them. Germline assignment: CDR1 DFQATT and CDR2 SNEGSKA (reference sequence).

This clonotype has a count of ten or more. The V gene is TRBV6-1, the J gene TRBJ2-7, with 9 bases identical to TRBD2. With 5 bases clipped from V and 3 bases from J, the junction kept 2 bases outside the gene matches. Per germline, CDR1 MNHNS and CDR2 SASEGT. This CDR3 region has 13 residues. CDR3 in amino acids: CASSRLADYEQYF. The CDR3 region has the DNA TGTGCCAGCAGTAGACTAGCGGACTACGAGCAGTACTTC.

This sequence joins TRBV20-1 and TRBJ2-5, with a tentative D call TRBD1 (5 bases). The length of the CDR3 is 13 residues. V lost 3 bases to trimming and J lost 1 base, with 9 bases between them. The V gene's germline CDR1 is DFQATT and CDR2 SNEGSKA (reference sequence). The CDR3 loop is CSARTAPQETQYF. Written as DNA, the CDR3 is TGCAGTGCTAGGACAGCGCCCCAAGAGACCCAGTACTTC.

The V gene is TRBV4-1, the J gene TRBJ1-1; weak D call: TRBD1 (6 bases). Germline V gene lookup returns CDR1 MGHRA and CDR2 YSYEKL. This CDR3 has 16 amino acids. V lost 3 bases and J lost 3, with 17 bases in between. This CDR3 is CASSHGTRGGYTEAFF. In DNA form, the CDR3 reads TGCGCCAGCAGCCACGGAACCAGGGGCGGGTACACTGAAGCTTTCTTT.

The chain carries TRBV28 and TRBJ1-6; 8 positions agree with TRBD1. In germline, CDR1 is MDHEN, CDR2 SYDVKM. Trimming removed 6 bases from V and 0 bases from J; junction bases left unmatched: 7. The CDR3 runs 17 residues. CDR3 sequence reads: CASSLGGTGSYNSPLHF. In DNA form, the CDR3 reads TGTGCCAGCAGCCTGGGGGGGACAGGCTCCTATAATTCACCCCTCCACTTT.

At least ten counts were recorded for this clonotype. The chain employs TRBV2 and TRBJ2-3; either TRBD1 or TRBD2 may fit D (5 bases each). Germline-derived CDR1 and CDR2 are SNHLY and FYNNEI. This CDR3 has 18 residues. The ends were cut back, 4 bases at V and 2 bases at J, with 22 bases in the middle. For the CDR3, the DNA is TGTGCCAGCAGTGGGGGTTTAATGGGGGTTTTAAACACAGATACGCAGTATTTT. This translates into CASSGGLMGVLNTDTQYF.

In its sample, this clonotype was seen many times. The V and J genes are TRBV27 and TRBJ1-1, with no clear D. Germline values: CDR1 MNHEY, CDR2 SMNVEV (reference sequence). The CDR3 has 13 residues. V was trimmed by 6 bases and J by 0 bases, leaving 8 bases between them. Here the CDR3 DNA reads TGTGCCAGCAGGAACAGCCTGAACACTGAAGCTTTCTTT. Residues: CASRNSLNTEAFF.

This clonotype has just a few counts. This rearrangement joins TRBV4-2 to TRBJ2-1, with 9 nucleotides matching TRBD2. Germline V gives CDR1 LGHNA, CDR2 YNFKEQ. V dropped 0 bases and J dropped 5; count of bases not matched to a gene: 5. The CDR3 covers 16 residues. CDR3 nucleotide sequence: TGTGCCAGCAGCCAAGACACAGCGGGGGGCCACAATGAGCAGTTCTTC. Its translation: CASSQDTAGGHNEQFF.

This clonotype came up many times. The chain links TRBV11-2 to TRBJ2-7; 7 bases are a match to TRBD2. The CDR3 has 16 amino acids. CDR1 and CDR2 (germline): SGHAT, FQNNGV. J lost 0 bases, V lost 5 bases, and 10 bases had no gene match. The CDR3, as DNA: TGTGCCAGCAGCGTGGCCCCTGGCGGGAGCTCCTACGAGCAGTACTTC. Protein product: CASSVAPGGSSYEQYF. Full variable domain (remainder filled in from reference TRBV11-2 and TRBJ2-7): EAGVAQSPRYKIIEKRQSVAFWCNPISGHATLYWYQQILGQGPKLLIQFQNNGVVDDSQLPKDRFSAERLKGVDSTLKIQPAKLEDSAVYLCASSVAPGGSSYEQYFGPGTRLTVT.

The chain recombines TRBV7-9 with TRBJ1-1; D is ambiguous. The CDR3 runs to 13 residues. The germline gives CDR1 SEHNR, CDR2 FQNEAQ (reference sequence). V was cut by 6 bases and J by 7 bases, with 15 bases left in between. This CDR3 is CASRFAGSGEAFF. The CDR3 nucleotides read TGTGCCAGCAGATTCGCCGGGTCGGGTGAAGCTTTCTTT.